What follows is one T cell receptor (beta chain) and its context. This specimen comes from a study of regulatory T cells in long-lasting Graves disease. Germline V gene data show CDR1 as SGHRS and CDR2 as YFSETQ. This CDR3 comprises 15 residues. V was pared by 4 bases and J by 0 bases, with 13 bases between. Combining iRepertoire HTBI primers with Arm-PCR of CDR3 regions, the authors built TCR beta libraries. In TCRdb, the multiplex PCR reads were re-called with MiXCR into one record per CDR3 protein. The data contain about 460,000 distinct CDR3 sequences, 11% to 15% of them singletons. Time point indicated: newly diagnosed GD, antithyroid drugs for less than 3 months. PBMCs provided the RNA from which the TCR library was made. In Xi'an, China, an endocrinology department was the source of patients. These data were also reused for a study on T cells in Graves' hyperthyroidism and ophthalmopathy.

Sequencing was performed on peripheral blood mononuclear cells (PBMCs), taken at new diagnosis, from a patient treated with antithyroid drugs. The sequence came from a woman aged 50 to 60 with Graves disease. V usage is TRBV5-1 and J usage is TRBJ2-5; possibly TRBD2 for D (5 bases). CDR3 residues: CASSRQRGYQETQYF. The CDR3 DNA sequence: TGCGCCAGCAGCCGCCAGCGAGGGTACCAAGAGACCCAGTACTTC.